This TCR beta chain was identified during a study of OX40 agonist ivuxolimab in advanced cancers. The overall study: Hepatocellular carcinoma, melanoma, renal cell or head and neck cancer was diagnosed in the dose-escalation patients.

The ends were cut back, 6 bases at V and 4 bases at J, with 18 bases in the middle. This CDR3 comprises 15 residues. CDR1 is MGHRA, CDR2 YSYEKL, per germline. The assay was immunoSEQ multiplex PCR, and TCRdb's table has in-frame clones only and misses some. The profile shows 45,000 to 55,000 clones, 65% to 85% of them singletons. The sample here was CD4+ or CD8+ T cells sorted from blood, taken in a trial of the OX40 agonist ivuxolimab. This receptor was identified in an adult with an advanced solid tumor such as melanoma, head and neck, liver or kidney cancer. J is TRBJ1-2 and V is TRBV4-1, with D possibly being TRBD1 (5 bases). In nucleotides, the CDR3 is TGCGCCAGCAGGCAACCGGGACGCCTGGGCTATGGCTACACCTTC. It encodes CASRQPGRLGYGYTF.